The 18 T cell receptor beta chains below come from one sample, sequenced in a study of shared clonotypes between healthy human individuals. TCRdb's table, derived via immunoSEQ multiplex PCR, lists solely in-frame clones and lacks some. In the table there are about 2.1 million clones, 85% to 95% of which are singletons. Naive CD8 cells lacked CD45RO, underwent positive selection for CCR7 and left out terminally differentiated effector memory CD45RA+ cells. The sequenced sample was naive CD8+ T cells from PBMCs. These receptors all come from a man aged 18 to 29 in good health. Some clones in this sample may be carry-over from other donors' samples.

The chain is built from TRBV5-4 and TRBJ2-5, with a tentative D call TRBD2 (6 bases). Between the trimmed V and J ends, which lost 4 bases and 3 bases, there was a span of 13 bases. Germline values: CDR1 SGHNT, CDR2 YYREEE (reference sequence). This CDR3 has 14 residues. The CDR3 coding sequence is TGTGCCAGCAGCCCCACATGGGGGGAAGAGACCCAGTACTTC. It is translated as CASSPTWGEETQYF.

As for this clone: This sample also contains other DNA sequences that code for the same CDR3. The chain is built from TRBV5-1 and TRBJ2-7; TRBD2 matches 12 bases. The CDR3 loop spans 15 amino acids. Germline V gives CDR1 SGHRS, CDR2 YFSETQ. Trimming at V came to 0 bases and at J to 3 bases, leaving 1 base not matched to a gene. The CDR3 coding sequence is TGCGCCAGCAGCTTGGGACTAGCGGGGGTCTACGAGCAGTACTTC. Translation gives CASSLGLAGVYEQYF.

The chain uses TRBV5-5 and TRBJ2-7, with 11 bases that match TRBD2. The germline V gene has CDR1 SGHKS and CDR2 YYEKEE (reference sequence). This CDR3 spans 14 amino acids. V shed 4 bases, J shed 4 bases, and the junction held 4 bases outside the gene matches. The CDR3 here is CASSIRLAGYEQYF. CDR3 sequence (DNA): TGTGCCAGCAGCATCCGACTAGCGGGGTACGAGCAGTACTTC.

The V and J genes are TRBV14 and TRBJ2-5; 7 bases are shared with TRBD2. V dropped 1 base and J dropped 5; count of bases not matched to a gene: 7. Per germline, CDR1 SGHDN and CDR2 FVKESK. The CDR3 consists of 15 residues. CDR3 bases: TGTGCCAGCAGCCAAGCTGGGAGCGGGAAGGAGACCCAGTACTTC. It is translated as CASSQAGSGKETQYF.

As concerns this clone: Other DNA variants within this sample encode the same CDR3. This rearrangement joins TRBV30 to TRBJ1-1, with D tentatively TRBD1 (5 bases). V lost 3 bases to trimming and J lost 1 base, with 15 bases between them. This CDR3 has 15 amino acids. The V gene's germline CDR1 is GTSNPN and CDR2 SVGIG (reference sequence). The CDR3 reads CAWRTPDTPNTEAFF. In nucleotides, the CDR3 is TGTGCCTGGAGGACTCCGGACACCCCGAACACTGAAGCTTTCTTT. The full variable domain, its missing parts supplied by reference TRBV30 and TRBJ1-1, is SQTIHQWPATLVQPVGSPLSLECTVEGTSNPNLYWYRQAAGRGLQLLFYSVGIGQISSEVPQNLSASRPQDRQFILSSKKLLLSDSGFYLCAWRTPDTPNTEAFFGQGTRLTVV.

The V call is TRBV7-9, the J call TRBJ1-2, with D possibly being TRBD1 (5 bases). The CDR3 spans 18 residues. Germline values: CDR1 SEHNR, CDR2 FQNEAQ (reference sequence). The V end lost 7 bases, the J end lost 7 bases, and 31 bases lay between the germline ends. CDR3 sequence (DNA): TGTGCCAGCATCCCACCGGGATCGTCCCGTCTGGGGGAAAGTGGCTACACCTTC. As protein: CASIPPGSSRLGESGYTF.

For the CDR3, the DNA is TGTGCCAGCAACCTGGGGGCGGGAGGCTACGAGCAGTACTTC. Residues: CASNLGAGGYEQYF. V and J are TRBV28 and TRBJ2-7; TRBD2 matches at 8 bases. Germline trimming cut 7 bases from V and 3 bases from J; bases unmatched to any gene: 8. This CDR3 has 14 amino acids. Germline CDR1 is MDHEN and CDR2 is SYDVKM.

The chain couples TRBV11-2 to TRBJ2-5, with D maybe TRBD2 (5 bases). The ends were cut back, 1 base at V and 1 base at J, with 13 bases in the middle. The CDR3 consists of 16 residues. Germline V gene data show CDR1 as SGHAT and CDR2 as FQNNGV. CDR3: CASSLGVGVSQETQYF. The CDR3 DNA reads as TGTGCCAGCAGCTTAGGGGTGGGAGTTTCCCAAGAGACCCAGTACTTC.

This chain uses TRBV30 with TRBJ2-1, with 9 bases lining up with TRBD2. The germline gives CDR1 GTSNPN, CDR2 SVGIG (reference sequence). Trimming cost V 0 bases and J 2 bases; bases outside gene matches: 5. The CDR3 extends over 16 amino acids. CDR3 sequence (DNA): TGTGCCTGGAGTGTGCTGGCGGGAGGGCCCTACAATGAGCAGTTCTTC. Translation gives CAWSVLAGGPYNEQFF.

The genes are TRBV5-1 and TRBJ2-3; TRBD2 matches 8 bases. CDR1 is SGHRS and CDR2 is YFSETQ in the germline V gene. V lost 3 bases and J lost 3; bases outside the gene matches: 12. The CDR3 loop spans 17 amino acids. CDR3 in amino acids: CASSWYGRASVTDTQYF. The CDR3 nucleotides read TGCGCCAGCAGCTGGTACGGGAGGGCCTCAGTAACAGATACGCAGTATTTT.

In this sample, this clone turned up once. The rearrangement uses TRBV4-2 and TRBJ2-1; 13 bases are a match to TRBD2. Germline V gene data show CDR1 as LGHNA and CDR2 as YNFKEQ. The CDR3 is 16 amino acids. The junction had 5 bases not matched to a gene; V was cut back by 2 bases and J by 7 bases. Here the CDR3 reads CASSQPLAGGSNEQFF. CDR3 sequence (DNA): TGTGCCAGCAGCCAACCACTAGCGGGAGGGTCAAATGAGCAGTTCTTC.

The rearrangement uses TRBV15 and TRBJ1-1; weak D call: TRBD1 (5 bases). There are 14 residues in the CDR3. CDR1 is LNHNV, CDR2 YYDKDF, per germline (reference sequence). Trimming removed 7 bases from V and 1 base from J, with 13 bases in between. The CDR3 sequence: CATTAGPPNTEAFF. The CDR3 nucleotides are TGTGCCACCACCGCGGGGCCCCCGAACACTGAAGCTTTCTTT.

The chain recombines TRBV7-9 with TRBJ1-5; no firm D call. From germline, CDR1 is SEHNR and CDR2 FQNEAQ (reference sequence). This CDR3 spans 13 amino acids. The V gene lost 5 bases and the J gene lost 7 bases, with 12 bases spanning the gap. The CDR3 DNA is TGTGCCAGCAGCGCCGGATCATTCCAGCCCCAGCATTTT. Its protein is CASSAGSFQPQHF.

This chain links TRBV5-6 with TRBJ1-2, with TRBD1 matching over 9 bases. The CDR3 consists of 15 residues. Germline trimming cut 3 bases from V and 8 bases from J; bases unmatched to any gene: 11. Germline assignment: CDR1 SGHDT and CDR2 YYEEEE. For the CDR3, the DNA is TGTGCCAGCAGCTATTATTCCGGGACAGGGTTCGGCTACACCTTC. Translation gives CASSYYSGTGFGYTF.

The chain employs TRBV15 and TRBJ1-1; D is undetermined. Germline CDR1 reads LNHNV; CDR2 reads YYDKDF (reference sequence). V lost 7 bases and J 0 bases, leaving 12 bases between the germline ends. The CDR3 loop spans 14 amino acids. DNA of the CDR3: TGTGCCACCAAGGGCGGCCCCATGAACACTGAAGCTTTCTTT. Translating gives CATKGGPMNTEAFF.

The rearrangement uses TRBV21-1 and TRBJ2-3; TRBD2 was called by the table and not checked on the DNA. TRBV21-1 is reported as a pseudogene. The length of the CDR3 is 17 residues. In DNA form, the CDR3 reads TGTGCCAGCAGCCCCGACGATTGCGGGAGGAGCACAGATACGCAGTATTTT. This gives the protein CASSPDDCGRSTDTQYF.

The chain uses TRBV5-1 and TRBJ2-2; no definite D call. Trimming cost V 0 bases and J 3 bases, with 15 bases left between them. This CDR3 has 17 residues. CDR1 and CDR2 (germline): SGHRS, YFSETQ. CDR3 nucleotides: TGCGCCAGCAGCTTGGAGCCGAGCTTCCTTGACACCGGGGAGCTGTTTTTT. Translation: CASSLEPSFLDTGELFF.

V is TRBV21-1 and J is TRBJ2-7; the D call in the table, TRBD2, was not verified against the DNA. TRBV21-1 is a known pseudogene. The CDR3 is 12 amino acids. The CDR3 spells CASIAGEYEQYF. The CDR3 bases are TGTGCCAGCATAGCGGGGGAGTACGAGCAGTACTTC.